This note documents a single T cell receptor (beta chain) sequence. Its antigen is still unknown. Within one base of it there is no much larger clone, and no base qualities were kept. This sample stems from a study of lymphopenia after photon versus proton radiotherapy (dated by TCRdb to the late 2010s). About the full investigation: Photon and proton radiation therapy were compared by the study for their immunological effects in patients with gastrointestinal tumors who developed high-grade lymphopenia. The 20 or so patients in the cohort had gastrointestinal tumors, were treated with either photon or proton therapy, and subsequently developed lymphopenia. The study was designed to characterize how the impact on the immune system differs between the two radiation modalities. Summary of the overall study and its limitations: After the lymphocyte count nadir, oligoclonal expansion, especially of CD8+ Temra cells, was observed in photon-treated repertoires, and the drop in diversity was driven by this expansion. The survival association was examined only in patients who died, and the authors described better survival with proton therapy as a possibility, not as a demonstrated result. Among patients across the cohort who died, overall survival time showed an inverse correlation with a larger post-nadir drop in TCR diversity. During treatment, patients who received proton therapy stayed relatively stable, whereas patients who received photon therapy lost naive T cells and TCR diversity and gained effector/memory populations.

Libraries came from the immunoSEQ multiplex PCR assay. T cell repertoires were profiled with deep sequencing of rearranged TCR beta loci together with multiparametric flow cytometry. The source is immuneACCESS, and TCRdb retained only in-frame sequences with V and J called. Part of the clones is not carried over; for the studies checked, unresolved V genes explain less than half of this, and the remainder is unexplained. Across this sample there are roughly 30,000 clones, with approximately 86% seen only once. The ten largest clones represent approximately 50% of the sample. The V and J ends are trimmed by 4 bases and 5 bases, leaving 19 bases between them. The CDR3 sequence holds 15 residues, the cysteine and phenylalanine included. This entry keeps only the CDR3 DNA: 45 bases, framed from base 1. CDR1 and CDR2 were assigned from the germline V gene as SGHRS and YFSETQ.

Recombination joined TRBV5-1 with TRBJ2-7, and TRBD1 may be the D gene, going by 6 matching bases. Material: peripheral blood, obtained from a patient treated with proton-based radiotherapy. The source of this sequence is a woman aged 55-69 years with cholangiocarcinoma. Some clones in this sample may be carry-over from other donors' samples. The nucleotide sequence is TGCGCCAGCAGCCCTTCCGGGACAAAGGGCAACGAGCAGTACTTC. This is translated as CASSPSGTKGNEQYF.